The rows below give T cell receptor beta chains drawn from one sample of a study of control samples from healthy donors and cancer patients. Clones were read by immunoSEQ multiplex PCR, and TCRdb kept only the in-frame ones, dropping some. The data show roughly 190,000 clones, and the top ten clones hold roughly 2%. Sequenced sample: blood. All receptors derive from a young woman in good health. CDR3s include the opening cysteine and the closing phenylalanine or tryptophan. D genes are given only for firm matches.

v_call: TRBV28; j_call: TRBJ1-1; d_call: .; cdr3_nt: TGTGCCAGCAGTGTCCGGCGGGGGCACACTGAAGCTTTCTTT; cdr3_aa: CASSVRRGHTEAFF
v_call: TRBV4-2; j_call: TRBJ1-6; d_call: .; cdr3_nt: TGTGCCAGCAGCCAAGAACCAGGGAGGAATAATTCACCCCTCCACTTT; cdr3_aa: CASSQEPGRNNSPLHF
v_call: TRBV4-1; j_call: TRBJ1-2; d_call: .; cdr3_nt: TGCGCCAGCAGCCAAGGAAGGGGGGCGGCTAACTATGGCTACACCTTC; cdr3_aa: CASSQGRGAANYGYTF
v_call: TRBV11-2; j_call: TRBJ2-1; d_call: .; cdr3_nt: TGTGCCAGCAGCTTAGTATTTCAGGGCCCCTCCTACAATGAGCAGTTCTTC; cdr3_aa: CASSLVFQGPSYNEQFF
v_call: TRBV4-1; j_call: TRBJ1-2; d_call: .; cdr3_nt: TGCGCCAGCAGCCAAGGACAGACGACTGGCTACACCTTC; cdr3_aa: CASSQGQTTGYTF
v_call: TRBV5-8; j_call: TRBJ1-6; d_call: .; cdr3_nt: TGTGCCAGCAGCTTGACGACAGGCTTTAATTCACCCCTCCACTTT; cdr3_aa: CASSLTTGFNSPLHF
v_call: TRBV6-2/TRBV6-3; j_call: TRBJ2-7; d_call: .; cdr3_nt: TGTGCCAGCAGTTACGGGGGGACCCAAGTCTACGAGCAGTACTTC; cdr3_aa: CASSYGGTQVYEQYF
v_call: TRBV19; j_call: TRBJ2-4; d_call: .; cdr3_nt: TGTGCCAGTAGTATGGGCCTAGCCGGAAACATTCAGTACTTC; cdr3_aa: CASSMGLAGNIQYF
v_call: TRBV19; j_call: TRBJ1-5; d_call: TRBD1; cdr3_nt: TGTGCCAGTAGTACGGACAGGGCGCGTCTTCAGCCCCAGCATTTT; cdr3_aa: CASSTDRARLQPQHF
v_call: TRBV5-4; j_call: TRBJ1-1; d_call: .; cdr3_nt: TGTGCCAGCAGCTCCCAGGGCTCGGGCACTGAAGCTTTCTTT; cdr3_aa: CASSSQGSGTEAFF
v_call: TRBV9; j_call: TRBJ1-1; d_call: .; cdr3_nt: TGTGCCAGCAGCGTAGGGGGAACCACTGAAGCTTTCTTT; cdr3_aa: CASSVGGTTEAFF
v_call: TRBV4-1; j_call: TRBJ1-1; d_call: .; cdr3_nt: TGCGCCAGCAGCCAAGAAGATGGGCCGAACACTGAAGCTTTCTTT; cdr3_aa: CASSQEDGPNTEAFF
v_call: TRBV4-3; j_call: TRBJ1-2; d_call: TRBD1; cdr3_nt: TGCGCCAGCAGCCAAGTGAGACAGGGGGCAGTTCCCTATGGCTACACCTTC; cdr3_aa: CASSQVRQGAVPYGYTF
v_call: TRBV28; j_call: TRBJ1-5; d_call: .; cdr3_nt: TGTGCCAGCATGAGAGGAAATCAGCCCCAGCATTTT; cdr3_aa: CASMRGNQPQHF
v_call: TRBV3-1/TRBV3-2; j_call: TRBJ1-3; d_call: .; cdr3_nt: TGTGCCAGCAGCCAAGAGGGGGGGGGAAACACCATATATTTT; cdr3_aa: CASSQEGGGNTIYF
v_call: TRBV7-9; j_call: TRBJ1-1; d_call: TRBD1; cdr3_nt: TGTGCCAGCAGCTTATTGGGCGGGACAGCGGAGTTGGCTTTCTTT; cdr3_aa: CASSLLGGTAELAFF
v_call: TRBV27; j_call: TRBJ2-7; d_call: .; cdr3_nt: TGTGCCAGCAGTTTGATGGACTCTTCGTCCTACGAGCAGTACTTC; cdr3_aa: CASSLMDSSSYEQYF
v_call: TRBV3-1/TRBV3-2; j_call: TRBJ1-4; d_call: .; cdr3_nt: TGTGCCAGCAGCCAGGACCCGCGTGGGGTGGGTAATGAAAAACTGTTTTTT; cdr3_aa: CASSQDPRGVGNEKLFF
v_call: TRBV27; j_call: TRBJ2-5; d_call: .; cdr3_nt: TGTGCCAGCAGTCCGTGGACTCGGGGGGAGACCCAGTACTTC; cdr3_aa: CASSPWTRGETQYF
v_call: TRBV18; j_call: TRBJ1-4; d_call: .; cdr3_nt: TGTGCCAGCTCACCACCCTTCGGACGGCTTAATGAAAAACTGTTTTTT; cdr3_aa: CASSPPFGRLNEKLFF
v_call: TRBV11-3; j_call: TRBJ1-3; d_call: .; cdr3_nt: TGTGCCAGCAGCCCCCCCGCTAACTCTGGAAACACCATATATTTT; cdr3_aa: CASSPPANSGNTIYF
v_call: TRBV6-6; j_call: TRBJ2-5; d_call: .; cdr3_nt: TGTGCCAGCAAGGGGGGTTCAGGAGACATCCGTCGAAACTTC; cdr3_aa: CASKGGSGDIRRNF
v_call: TRBV12-5; j_call: TRBJ1-1; d_call: .; cdr3_nt: TGTGCTAGTGGTTTGGAAAGCACTGAAGCTTTCTTT; cdr3_aa: CASGLESTEAFF
v_call: TRBV18; j_call: TRBJ1-5; d_call: .; cdr3_nt: TGTGCCAGCTCACCACGGCAGGGAAGGGATCAGCCCCAGCATTTT; cdr3_aa: CASSPRQGRDQPQHF
v_call: TRBV6-5; j_call: TRBJ2-1; d_call: .; cdr3_nt: TGTGCCAGCAGAGGCGGTTCATCTTCCTACAATGAGCAGTTCTTC; cdr3_aa: CASRGGSSSYNEQFF
v_call: TRBV18; j_call: TRBJ1-1; d_call: .; cdr3_nt: TGTGCCAGCTCACCACTTAGTTTCCCAGGGCCCACTGAAGCTTTCTTT; cdr3_aa: CASSPLSFPGPTEAFF
v_call: TRBV3-1/TRBV3-2; j_call: TRBJ2-7; d_call: TRBD2; cdr3_nt: TGTGCCAGCAGCCAGGGACTAGCGGGACTCGAGCAGTACTTC; cdr3_aa: CASSQGLAGLEQYF
v_call: TRBV2; j_call: TRBJ1-1; d_call: .; cdr3_nt: TGTGCCAGCAGTCCACAGGGAGGAAACACTGAAGCTTTCTTT; cdr3_aa: CASSPQGGNTEAFF
v_call: TRBV6-5; j_call: TRBJ1-4; d_call: TRBD1; cdr3_nt: TGTGCCAGCAGTTACTCTAACAGGGGTAATGAAAAACTGTTTTTT; cdr3_aa: CASSYSNRGNEKLFF
v_call: TRBV6-5; j_call: TRBJ2-7; d_call: .; cdr3_nt: TGTGCCAGCAGTTACGGGACACGGTCCTACGAGCAGTACTTC; cdr3_aa: CASSYGTRSYEQYF
v_call: TRBV15; j_call: TRBJ2-1; d_call: .; cdr3_nt: TGTGCCACCAGCACTACTCGGGGGAGCAATGAGCAGTTCTTC; cdr3_aa: CATSTTRGSNEQFF
v_call: TRBV24-1; j_call: TRBJ2-5; d_call: TRBD1; cdr3_nt: TGTGCCACCAGCCGAGGACAGGGTCAAGAGACCCAGTACTTC; cdr3_aa: CATSRGQGQETQYF
v_call: TRBV6-5; j_call: TRBJ1-5; d_call: .; cdr3_nt: TGTGCCAGCAGTTACTCGATGGGCAATCAGCCCCAGCATTTT; cdr3_aa: CASSYSMGNQPQHF
v_call: TRBV7-2; j_call: TRBJ2-1; d_call: .; cdr3_nt: TGTGCCAGCAGCTTAGATGGCTCCTACAATGAGCAGTTCTTC; cdr3_aa: CASSLDGSYNEQFF
v_call: TRBV28; j_call: TRBJ1-1; d_call: .; cdr3_nt: TGTGCCAGCAGTTTTGGTCCCCGAGCCACTGAAGCTTTCTTT; cdr3_aa: CASSFGPRATEAFF
v_call: TRBV5-1; j_call: TRBJ2-7; d_call: .; cdr3_nt: TGCGCCAGCAGCTTGGAAGGCTACGAGCAGTACTTC; cdr3_aa: CASSLEGYEQYF
v_call: TRBV11-2; j_call: TRBJ1-1; d_call: .; cdr3_nt: TGTGCCAGCAGCTTAAACCCCGGGCTACGTAAAACGGAAGCTTTCTTT; cdr3_aa: CASSLNPGLRKTEAFF
v_call: TRBV11-2; j_call: TRBJ1-2; d_call: .; cdr3_nt: TGTGCCAGCAGCTCCCCGAGGAGGGCCTATGGCTACACCTTC; cdr3_aa: CASSSPRRAYGYTF
v_call: TRBV19; j_call: TRBJ2-1; d_call: TRBD2; cdr3_nt: TGTGCCAGTAGTGTCGGGACTAGCGGGCACAATGAGCAGTTCTTC; cdr3_aa: CASSVGTSGHNEQFF
v_call: TRBV25-1; j_call: TRBJ1-4; d_call: .; cdr3_nt: TGTGCCAGCAGTGAATATGACGGATCCAATGAAAAACTGTTTTTT; cdr3_aa: CASSEYDGSNEKLFF
v_call: TRBV4-1; j_call: TRBJ2-7; d_call: .; cdr3_nt: TGCGCCAGCAGCCAGGGGGGGACAGCGGGTTTCGAGCAGTACTTC; cdr3_aa: CASSQGGTAGFEQYF
v_call: TRBV3-1/TRBV3-2; j_call: TRBJ1-1; d_call: TRBD1; cdr3_nt: TGTGCCAGCAGCCCCAACGGACAGGGCGGTGAAGCTTTCTTT; cdr3_aa: CASSPNGQGGEAFF
v_call: TRBV5-1; j_call: TRBJ2-3; d_call: TRBD2; cdr3_nt: TGCGCCAGCAGCGCAAAACTAGCGGGGGGCACAGATACGCAGTATTTT; cdr3_aa: CASSAKLAGGTDTQYF